This TCR beta chain is drawn from a study of T cells in Graves' hyperthyroidism and ophthalmopathy. This clonotype was detected only once. The CDR3 runs 14 residues. The germline gives CDR1 LNHDA, CDR2 SQIVND (reference sequence). Trimming removed 8 bases from V and 7 bases from J, with 18 bases in between. It was RNA transcripts that yielded the amplified TCR beta CDR3 regions. Using the HTBI primer set, a first-round RT-PCR was run on the TCR CDR3. Using its own MiXCR run on the multiplex PCR reads, TCRdb lists one record per CDR3 protein. The table lists 250,000 to 300,000 distinct CDR3 sequences, 10% to 15% of them singletons.

The sample taken for sequencing was blood. The chain has TRBV19 and TRBJ1-5; the D is unclear. This clonotype originated in a woman aged 25 to 39 with Graves' hyperthyroidism that later progressed to Graves' ophthalmopathy. The DNA of the CDR3 is TGTGCCAGTCGTCCCGACCTTGGAAGGCAGCCCCAGCATTTT. Translated: CASRPDLGRQPQHF.